The entry below describes one TCR beta chain. It has no known antigen specificity. One end of the junction fails to match germline, which may point to a read error. Donors were approximately 42 systemically healthy Caucasian individuals from Russia aged about 6 to 100 years. Around 10 milliliters of peripheral blood were collected from each donor into EDTA-treated Vacutainer tubes. Ficoll-Paque density-gradient centrifugation was used to isolate PBMCs, with at least 6.5 million obtained per sample. Trizol reagent was used to extract total RNA from PBMCs, with at least 6 micrograms per sample. For every donor, flow cytometry on a PBMC aliquot measured the percentage of naive CD45RAhigh/CD27high T cells. The CDR3 covers 15 residues, taking in both the cysteine and the phenylalanine. Only the CDR3 portion is preserved as DNA: 45 bases, with reading frame beginning at the first base. Based on the germline V gene (reference sequence), the CDR1 and CDR2 sequences are SEHNR and FQNEAQ.

This specimen belongs to a study of blood T cells in healthy people across ages (dated by TCRdb to between 2014 and 2017). Regarding the complete study: In model experiments, roughly one uniquely barcoded TCR beta cDNA molecule per two T cells was captured by template switching. Four age groups were formed from the donors: young (average 16 years), middle-aged (approximately 42), aged (around 68) and long-lived (about 80). Age-related changes in TCR beta repertoire diversity were measured in the study by deep sequencing normalized with unique cDNA molecular identifiers. Donors of different ages were randomly distributed across sequencing lanes to avoid experimental bias. Two additional independent replicas of 1 million unique cDNA reads from the same blood draw were analyzed for two donors (one aged 18 to 29 and one aged 80 or older). The investigation overall reported the following: As age increased, observed TCR beta diversity per million T cells dropped in a roughly linear way, and a significant reduction was already evident by age 40. Estimates of total diversity based on one million sequenced T cells were considered lower bounds and underestimates. The CMV infection status of donors was not known, potentially confounding age-related changes in expanded clonotypes. The percentage of naive T cells measured by flow cytometry correlated strongly with observed TCR beta diversity. Because profiling used bulk unsorted PBMCs, naive and antigen-experienced compartments could not be compared conclusively. Compared with the aged group, the long-lived group had more naive CD4+ T cells, fewer expanded clones and increased TCR diversity, a pattern suggesting age selection.

Library method: 5' RACE. The sequencer was an Illumina HiSeq 2500. A second PCR of roughly 6 to 11 cycles was run with a J-beta primer mix and a sample-barcoded 5' primer. A unique molecular identifier was introduced onto each TCR beta cDNA molecule by a template-switch 5' adaptor carrying 12 random nucleotides. Each sample yielded at least 2.5 million CDR3-containing paired-end reads. First-strand cDNA was synthesized from all RNA with the Mint cDNA synthesis kit, primed by a TRBC-specific oligonucleotide. After uracil-DNA glycosylase treatment, a first 18-cycle PCR used universal primers M1SS and BC2_uni_R on all cDNA. The authors' pipeline ran thus. Normalization of each sample was performed by random selection of 1 million high-quality reads, each carrying a distinct molecular identifier. Reads sharing molecular identifiers were discarded rather than binned into consensus sequences. MiTCR, with a Q25 quality threshold and the strictest error-elimination algorithm, was used for CDR3 identification, clonotype clustering and error correction. Lower-bound total TCR beta diversity was estimated with a nonparametric unseen species model using Euler transformation. TCRdb ran its own pipeline on the public reads, namely fastp trimming at Q25 and MiXCR clone calling, and kept in-frame beta chains. Here each entry gathers all rows of one CDR3 protein and keeps the most common genes and DNA. TCRdb's processing, not the authors', yielded these V and J calls. The sample table records 1.5 million to 2 million distinct CDR3 sequences; around half of these occur just once. Roughly 2% of the sample is held by the ten biggest clonotypes.

The sequence links TRBV7-9 to TRBJ2-7, with the D gene too uncertain to name. The TCR was taken from a woman between 40 and 50 years old in good health. Material: blood. The CDR3 reads CASSLARLSSCEQYF. The DNA reads as follows: TGTGCCAGCAGCTTAGCAAGGCTTAGCTCCTGCGAGCAGTACTTC.